This T cell receptor (beta chain) was documented in a study of T-cell memory formation after mild COVID-19. On this clonotype itself: Its antigen is undetermined.

Overall study findings and caveats: There was a balanced CD4/CD8 profile in clones contracting day 15 to 85, and later expanders leaned CD4+. Researchers report contracting CD4+ clones mostly in CM and EM, with CD8+ clones in EMRA.

TCRdb processed the 5' RACE reads anew with MiXCR; each CDR3 protein has one entry. Of some 410,000 distinct CDR3 sequences listed, 23% were seen once; the top ten hold roughly 13%. Germline V gene data show CDR1 as SGHTA and CDR2 as FQGNSA. CDR3 length: 15 amino acids. Trimming took 1 base from V and 9 from J, leaving 18 bases between them. The J gene is TRBJ2-5, the V gene TRBV7-2, with D hard to call. The receptor comes from an adult woman who had mild COVID-19 (a few samples of this study predate the infection). Cell type and time point are not known. The sequencing sample was made of PBMCs or a T cell subset sorted from them (not recorded which). The CDR3 region has the DNA TGTGCCAGCAGCTTAGACCTCGCCCAAGAGATGGCCCAGTACTTC. The encoded protein is CASSLDLAQEMAQYF. Using reference TRBV7-2 and TRBJ2-5 for the parts outside the CDR3, the full variable domain is GAGVSQSPSNKVTEKGKDVELRCDPISGHTALYWYRQSLGQGLEFLIYFQGNSAPDKSGLPSDRFSAERTGGSVSTLTIQRTQQEDSAVYLCASSLDLAQEMAQYFGPGTRLLVL.